The 27 T cell receptor beta chains listed next were all sequenced from one sample in a study of blood T cell repertoires in COVID-19. Clones were read by immunoSEQ multiplex PCR, and TCRdb kept only the in-frame ones, dropping some. Of over 200,000 clones listed, around 89% are singletons. What was sequenced was PBMCs or T cells enriched from blood (not recorded which). These receptor sequences come from a man aged 40-49 years who had recovered from COVID-19.

The chain uses TRBV14 and TRBJ1-5; D might be TRBD1 (6 bases). Germline CDR1 and CDR2: SGHDN and FVKESK. There are 15 residues in the CDR3. V was trimmed by 2 bases and J by 2 bases, leaving 10 bases between them. The CDR3 DNA is TGTGCCAGCAGCCAACCGACAGGACGCAATCAGCCCCAGCATTTT. The encoded protein is CASSQPTGRNQPQHF.

The chain employs TRBV6-5 and TRBJ1-2, with 7 bases fitting TRBD1. This CDR3 region has 14 residues. V lost 5 bases to trimming and J lost 4 bases; unmatched junction nucleotides: 7. Germline loops: CDR1 MNHEY, CDR2 SVGAGI. CDR3 in DNA: TGTGCCAGCAGTCCCACAGGGGAATCCTATGGCTACACCTTC. Translating gives CASSPTGESYGYTF.

This clone was detected only once. V usage is TRBV15 and J usage is TRBJ1-1, with TRBD1 as a possible D gene (6 bases). The CDR3 covers 13 residues. From germline, CDR1 is LNHNV and CDR2 YYDKDF (reference sequence). Trimming pared 3 bases from V and 7 bases from J, leaving 12 bases between. CDR3 in DNA: TGTGCCACCAGCAGCTCGGACAGCTATGAAGCTTTCTTT. Residues: CATSSSDSYEAFF.

CDR3 region: CASSPRGQGEQYF. CDR3 in DNA: TGTGCCAGCAGCCCGAGGGGGCAGGGCGAGCAGTACTTC. This chain joins TRBV11-2 and TRBJ2-7; 7 nucleotides line up with TRBD1. V shed 5 bases, J shed 6 bases, and the junction held 7 bases outside the gene matches. Germline V gene lookup returns CDR1 SGHAT and CDR2 FQNNGV. The CDR3 extends over 13 amino acids.

This chain links TRBV5-6 with TRBJ1-2, with D maybe TRBD1 (5 bases). The CDR3 contains 15 residues. Per the germline V gene, CDR1 is SGHDT and CDR2 is YYEEEE. Trimming took 0 bases from V and 0 from J, leaving 9 bases between them. CDR3 sequence: CASSLGQRANYGYTF. The CDR3 bases are TGTGCCAGCAGCTTGGGACAGAGAGCTAACTATGGCTACACCTTC.

The chain joins TRBV5-1 to TRBJ2-3, with 7 bases fitting TRBD2. The CDR3 sequence is 16 residues long. After removal of 6 bases from V and 2 bases from J, the junction contained 12 bases not matched to a gene. Per germline, CDR1 SGHRS and CDR2 YFSETQ. The CDR3 DNA follows: TGCGCCAGCAAAGAGAATAGCGGGTTTTCCACAGATACGCAGTATTTT. This encodes CASKENSGFSTDTQYF.

The CDR3 reads CAWSARGGVKSPLHF. Written as DNA, the CDR3 is TGTGCCTGGAGTGCCCGGGGGGGGGTTAAATCACCCCTCCACTTT. The genes are TRBV30 and TRBJ1-6, with D perhaps TRBD1 (5 bases). Between the trimmed V and J ends, which lost 1 base and 10 bases, there was a span of 17 bases. CDR1 and CDR2 from the germline V gene are GTSNPN and SVGIG (reference sequence). The CDR3 runs to 15 residues.

This chain uses TRBV6-5 with TRBJ1-2; the match to TRBD1 covers 9 bases. Germline V gives CDR1 MNHEY, CDR2 SVGAGI. The CDR3 length is 14 residues. With V trimmed by 6 bases and J by 4 bases, 6 bases remained unmatched. CDR3 loop: CASRATGGGYGYTF. In DNA form, the CDR3 reads TGTGCCAGCAGAGCTACAGGGGGCGGCTATGGCTACACCTTC.

The rearrangement links TRBV9 to TRBJ2-7; 8 bases fit TRBD1. From germline, CDR1 is SGDLS and CDR2 YYNGEE. This CDR3 is 16 amino acids long. V was pared by 1 base and J by 5 bases, with 11 bases of the junction left unmatched. CDR3: CASSVQSQGALNEQYF. The DNA for the CDR3 is TGTGCCAGCAGCGTACAAAGCCAGGGGGCGCTTAACGAGCAGTACTTC.

This chain uses TRBV15 with TRBJ1-2, with D uncertain. CDR3 length: 14 residues. V was pared by 1 base and J by 4 bases, with 10 bases between. The germline CDR1 and CDR2 sequences are LNHNV and YYDKDF (reference sequence). The CDR3 spells CATSRGRESYGYTF. CDR3 coding DNA: TGTGCCACCAGCAGAGGGCGGGAGTCCTATGGCTACACCTTC.

The CDR3 DNA reads TGTGCCAGCAGCTTATACGGGGGTAACCAAGAGACCCAGTACTTC. It codes for CASSLYGGNQETQYF. The rearrangement links TRBV7-3 to TRBJ2-5; possible D gene TRBD2, 6 bases. The CDR3 has 15 amino acids. Germline assignment: CDR1 SGHTA and CDR2 FQGTGA. The V end lost 2 bases, the J end lost 0 bases, and 10 bases lay between the germline ends. The whole variable domain, filled in from reference TRBV7-3 and TRBJ2-5, reads GAGVSQTPSNKVTEKGKYVELRCDPISGHTALYWYRQSLGQGPEFLIYFQGTGAADDSGLPNDRFFAVRPEGSVSTLKIQRTERGDSAVYLCASSLYGGNQETQYFGPGTRLLVL.

V and J are TRBV10-3 and TRBJ1-5, with D uncertain. CDR1 ENHRY and CDR2 SYGVKD come from the germline V gene. V was shortened by 8 bases and J by 0 bases, with 11 bases between the two germline ends. The length of the CDR3 is 14 residues. The CDR3 spells CAIAGQYSNQPQHF. In DNA, the CDR3 is TGTGCCATCGCAGGCCAGTATAGCAATCAGCCCCAGCATTTT.

Note on this clone: Additional DNA sequences in this sample encode the identical CDR3. The chain has TRBV28 and TRBJ2-2, with D tentatively TRBD1 (6 bases). Trimming removed 2 bases at V and 5 bases at J, with 12 bases between. Germline V lookup: CDR1 MDHEN, CDR2 SYDVKM. The CDR3 totals 15 residues. DNA of the CDR3: TGTGCCAGCAGTTTACTGGGGGCTCGGACCGGGGAGCTGTTTTTT. Protein: CASSLLGARTGELFF.

The chain joins TRBV4-3 to TRBJ2-3; 7 nucleotides align to TRBD2. Looked up from germline, CDR1 is LGHNA and CDR2 is YSLEER. Unmatched junction bases numbered 5, after V lost 0 bases and J lost 2 bases. The CDR3 contains 16 residues. The CDR3 DNA follows: TGCGCCAGCAGCCAAGAAACGGGAGGCTACACAGATACGCAGTATTTT. Protein product: CASSQETGGYTDTQYF.

This chain links TRBV4-2 with TRBJ1-3; maybe TRBD1 (6 bases). This CDR3 is built from 16 residues. Deletions cut 1 base from V and 2 bases from J, with 12 bases between. The germline V gene has CDR1 LGHNA and CDR2 YNFKEQ. The CDR3 DNA reads TGTGCCAGCAGCCAAGCGGCGGACAGCACTGGAAACACCATATATTTT. Translation: CASSQAADSTGNTIYF.

This rearrangement joins TRBV5-4 to TRBJ1-1; 7 nucleotides match TRBD1. Germline V gene data show CDR1 as SGHNT and CDR2 as YYREEE (reference sequence). J was trimmed by 0 bases and V by 4 bases; bases with no gene match: 3. The CDR3 consists of 14 residues. Here the CDR3 DNA reads TGTGCCAGCAGCACGGGACAGTTGAACACTGAAGCTTTCTTT. Its translation is CASSTGQLNTEAFF.

This clone was counted once. The gene calls are TRBV6-2 or TRBV6-3 and TRBJ1-1; D is ambiguous. Trimming shortened V by 5 bases and J by 2 bases, and 9 bases separated the two germline ends. Germline CDR1 MNHEY, CDR2 SVGEGT. This CDR3 has 13 amino acids. The chain's CDR3 is CASSRDTNTEAFF. Written as DNA, the CDR3 is TGTGCCAGCAGTCGCGACACAAACACTGAAGCTTTCTTT.

This sequence joins TRBV27 and TRBJ1-1; D remains unclear. This CDR3 is built from 15 residues. Germline V gene lookup returns CDR1 MNHEY and CDR2 SMNVEV (reference sequence). V lost 0 bases and J 0 bases, leaving 8 bases between the germline ends. CDR3 nucleotides: TGTGCCAGCAGTTTATCGATGGCAATGAACACTGAAGCTTTCTTT. This gives the protein CASSLSMAMNTEAFF.

The V gene is TRBV7-9, the J gene TRBJ1-5; D is possibly TRBD1 (5 bases). Germline CDR1 is SEHNR and CDR2 is FQNEAQ (reference sequence). The CDR3 covers 14 residues. V was trimmed by 4 bases and J by 5 bases, leaving 12 bases between them. Written as DNA, the CDR3 is TGTGCCAGCAGCTCTGACAGCGACTATCAGCCCCAGCATTTT. Its translation: CASSSDSDYQPQHF.

The V and J genes are TRBV30 and TRBJ2-2; 13 nucleotides agree with TRBD2. Germline assignment: CDR1 GTSNPN and CDR2 SVGIG (reference sequence). The CDR3 sequence is 16 residues long. Unmatched junction bases numbered 7, after V lost 3 bases and J lost 6 bases. As DNA, the CDR3 is TGTGCCTGGAGACTAGCGGGGGGGTTGTTCGCCGGGGAGCTGTTTTTT. Its protein product is CAWRLAGGLFAGELFF.

A few counts support this clone. The chain joins TRBV19 to TRBJ1-1; TRBD1 matches 9 bases. V dropped 5 bases and J dropped 5; count of bases not matched to a gene: 12. Germline lookup yields CDR1 LNHDA and CDR2 SQIVND (reference sequence). This CDR3 contains 16 residues. The CDR3 spells CASSPHGGQGGTEAFF. The CDR3 bases are TGTGCCAGTAGTCCCCATGGGGGACAGGGAGGGACTGAAGCTTTCTTT.

V is TRBV7-9 and J is TRBJ1-4; 7 bases fit TRBD1. V trimming: 7 bases; J trimming: 10 bases; junction bases outside the gene matches: 15. CDR3 length: 15 amino acids. CDR1 and CDR2 (germline): SEHNR, FQNEAQ (reference sequence). For the CDR3, the DNA is TGTGCCAGCACCGAACCGACAGGGAGAGGCGGAAAACTGTTTTTT. Its protein is CASTEPTGRGGKLFF.

The CDR3: CASSPKGGRYTGELFF. In nucleotides, the CDR3 is TGTGCCAGCAGCCCCAAGGGGGGGCGGTACACCGGGGAGCTGTTTTTT. The chain combines TRBV11-2 with TRBJ2-2; D might be TRBD2 (7 bases). CDR3 length: 16 amino acids. The ends were cut back, 5 bases at V and 3 bases at J, with 16 bases in the middle. Per germline, CDR1 SGHAT and CDR2 FQNNGV.

This clone was seen a single time. The chain has TRBV5-4 and TRBJ2-1; TRBD2 might be the D (6 bases). The V gene lost 4 bases and the J gene lost 1 base, with 12 bases spanning the gap. The CDR3 length is 15 residues. Germline V CDR1 and CDR2: SGHNT, YYREEE (reference sequence). CDR3: CASSPEGQSYNEQFF. The DNA of the CDR3 is TGTGCCAGCAGCCCGGAGGGGCAGTCCTACAATGAGCAGTTCTTC. Supplemented by reference TRBV5-4 and TRBJ2-1, the full variable domain reads ETGVTQSPTHLIKTRGQQVTLRCSSQSGHNTVSWYQQALGQGPQFIFQYYREEENGRGNFPPRFSGLQFPNYSSELNVNALELDDSALYLCASSPEGQSYNEQFFGPGTRLTVL.

This clone occurred once. The chain recombines TRBV4-1 with TRBJ2-7, with 10 bases identical to TRBD2. The CDR3 consists of 19 residues. V trimming: 0 bases; J trimming: 7 bases; junction bases outside the gene matches: 18. Germline values: CDR1 MGHRA, CDR2 YSYEKL. CDR3 bases: TGCGCCAGCAGCCAAGATCGGCCGTTGACAGAACTAGCGGGGCAAGAGCAGTACTTC. Protein product: CASSQDRPLTELAGQEQYF.

V usage is TRBV12-5 and J usage is TRBJ1-4; 8 bases line up with TRBD1. Germline assignment: CDR1 LGHNT and CDR2 FRNRAP. With 4 bases clipped from V and 5 bases from J, the junction kept 6 bases outside the gene matches. The CDR3 contains 15 residues. CDR3: CASGSGDRSNEKLFF. In DNA form, the CDR3 reads TGTGCTAGTGGTTCGGGGGACAGGTCGAATGAAAAACTGTTTTTT. Combining the CDR3 with reference TRBV12-5 and TRBJ1-4 gives the whole variable domain DARVTQTPRHKVTEMGQEVTMRCQPILGHNTVFWYRQTMMQGLELLAYFRNRAPLDDSGMPKDRFSAEMPDATLATLKIQPSEPRDSAVYFCASGSGDRSNEKLFFGSGTQLSVL.

This chain's CDR3 is CASSQASGRAGEQYF. CDR3 nucleotides: TGTGCCAGCTCCCAAGCTTCCGGGAGGGCGGGAGAGCAGTACTTC. V gene TRBV18 combines with J gene TRBJ2-7; TRBD2 matches 8 bases. Germline V gene sequence: CDR1 KGHSH, CDR2 LQKENI. The J segment lost 7 bases and the V segment lost 6 bases, leaving 14 bases of the junction unmatched. This CDR3 has 15 residues. Combining the CDR3 with reference TRBV18 and TRBJ2-7 gives the whole variable domain NAGVMQNPRHLVRRRGQEARLRCSPMKGHSHVYWYRQLPEEGLKFMVYLQKENIIDESGMPKERFSAEFPKEGPSILRIQQVVRGDSAAYFCASSQASGRAGEQYFGPGTRLTVT.